The subject of this entry is one T cell receptor beta chain. The antigen is undetermined. This entry is derived from a study of shared clonotypes between healthy human individuals. Study-wide context: Participating donors consisted of a couple of women and three men aged 18 to 49. Researchers assigned three CD4 naive, three CD4 memory, two CD8 naive and one CD8 memory plate to each donor. Points from the study as a whole: Larger estimated richness was generally recorded for naive subsets relative to memory subsets.

The protocol was immunoSEQ multiplex PCR, while the TCRdb copy is restricted to in-frame clones and leaves out a portion. Of 2 million to 2.5 million clones in the sample, approximately 96% were seen once. The material sequenced was naive CD4+ T cells sorted from blood. The subset denotes: CD45RA+ positively selected. The source of this sequence is a man in his late teens or twenties in good health.

CDR3 residues: CASSEAGRLRLASYEQYF. The CDR3 coding sequence is TGTGCCAGCAGTGAAGCGGGGAGGCTGAGACTAGCCTCTTACGAGCAGTACTTC. The rearrangement links TRBV6-1 to TRBJ2-7; 7 positions match TRBD2. This CDR3 has 18 amino acids. The V and J ends lost 0 bases and 4 bases, in that order; junction bases with no gene match: 15. Germline CDR1 and CDR2: MNHNS and SASEGT.